A selection of T cell receptor beta chains follows, all from one sample in a study of blood T cell repertoires in COVID-19. The assay was immunoSEQ multiplex PCR, and TCRdb's table has in-frame clones only and misses some. The sample comprises about 280,000 clones, under 90% of which are singletons, and 9.4% rests with the top ten. Sequencing was done on a sample of peripheral blood. The origin of the receptors is a woman in her forties or fifties who had recovered from COVID-19. Each CDR3 is given with its conserved first and last residue. The D gene is left open where the match is weak. Expanded clones get a size class; other rows say once, few or many, or leave the size out.

- | TRBJ2-1 | TRBV20-1 | TRBD2 | CSASGLAGNEQFF | TGCAGTGCTAGTGGACTAGCGGGAAATGAGCAGTTCTTC
- | TRBJ2-1 | TRBV27 | - | CASSYGDGGEQFF | TGTGCCAGCAGTTACGGGGACGGGGGTGAGCAGTTCTTC
few | TRBJ1-5 | TRBV3-1/TRBV3-2 | TRBD1 | CASGTGRFVPQHF | TGTGCCAGTGGGACAGGGAGGTTTGTGCCCCAGCATTTT
- | TRBJ2-1 | TRBV7-2 | TRBD2 | CASSLAEVAGGPRNEQFF | TGTGCCAGCAGCTTAGCGGAGGTAGCGGGAGGGCCGCGGAATGAGCAGTTCTTC
- | TRBJ1-5 | TRBV6-6 | TRBD1 | CASSYGQGNQPQHF | TGTGCCAGCAGTTATGGACAGGGGAATCAGCCCCAGCATTTT
- | TRBJ2-3 | TRBV7-2 | - | CASSLADGADTQYF | TGTGCCAGCAGCTTAGCAGACGGAGCAGATACGCAGTATTTT
- | TRBJ1-5 | TRBV28 | - | CASSSRGAYQPQHF | TGTGCCAGCAGTTCCCGGGGGGCTTATCAGCCCCAGCATTTT
- | TRBJ1-1 | TRBV19 | TRBD1 | CASSLMTGGIGTEAFF | TGTGCCAGTAGCCTAATGACAGGGGGTATCGGCACTGAAGCTTTCTTT
- | TRBJ2-7 | TRBV7-8 | - | CASSLSSPYEQYF | TGTGCCAGCAGCTTATCTTCCCCCTACGAGCAGTACTTC
once | TRBJ2-4 | TRBV12-3/TRBV12-4 | TRBD2 | CASGVAGGNIQYF | TGTGCCAGCGGGGTCGCGGGGGGAAACATTCAGTACTTC
- | TRBJ1-4 | TRBV5-5 | TRBD1 | CASSLWRGRPNEKLFF | TGTGCCAGCAGCTTGTGGAGGGGGCGCCCTAATGAAAAACTGTTTTTT
- | TRBJ2-7 | TRBV29-1 | TRBD2 | CSVEEGFAGGGYEQYF | TGCAGCGTTGAAGAGGGGTTCGCGGGAGGAGGCTACGAGCAGTACTTC
- | TRBJ2-5 | TRBV3-1/TRBV3-2 | TRBD2 | CASSSRLAGGQETQYF | TGTGCCAGCAGCTCTCGACTAGCGGGGGGCCAAGAGACCCAGTACTTC
once | TRBJ1-1 | TRBV29-1 | - | CSVPELLGATEAFF | TGCAGCGTTCCTGAACTCCTGGGGGCCACTGAAGCTTTCTTT